Presented here are 30 T cell receptor beta chains from one specimen sequenced in a study of cytomegalovirus exposure and HLA in healthy donors. It was with 60 Vbeta and 13 Jbeta primers that the PCR ran. The method was immunoSEQ multiplex PCR; TCRdb's version includes in-frame clones alone and lacks a portion of them. The repertoire holds about 200,000 clones, with about 80% as singletons. Sequenced material: PBMCs. The receptors here all came from a woman aged 30 to 39 in good health and CMV-seronegative.

The chain is built from TRBV6-1 and TRBJ1-5; D is possibly TRBD1 (5 bases). V was clipped by 1 base and J by 7 bases, with 8 bases between them. Germline lookup yields CDR1 MNHNS and CDR2 SASEGT. There are 13 residues in the CDR3. CDR3 amino acids: CASSEVPGQPQHF. Written as DNA, the CDR3 is TGTGCCAGCAGTGAAGTGCCAGGGCAGCCCCAGCATTTT.

For this clone: Other DNA sequences in the sample encode the same CDR3. V usage is TRBV6-5 and J usage is TRBJ2-5; D is undetermined. Germline values: CDR1 MNHEY, CDR2 SVGAGI. With 3 bases removed from V and 5 bases from J, the gap between germline ends came to 10 bases. The CDR3 sequence is 13 residues long. The CDR3 spells CASSYLAEETQYF. CDR3 bases: TGTGCCAGCAGTTATCTCGCCGAGGAGACCCAGTACTTC.

The chain joins TRBV21-1 to TRBJ1-2; TRBD1, the table's D call, was not compared with the DNA. TRBV21-1 corresponds to a pseudogene. This CDR3 contains 18 residues. The CDR3: CASSKEAKRGQTTYGYTF. CDR3 DNA sequence: TGTGCCAGCAGCAAAGAGGCAAAACGGGGACAGACCACCTATGGCTACACCTTC.

This clone occurred once. The chain uses TRBV6-6 and TRBJ1-3; tentatively, D is TRBD1 (5 bases). The CDR3 loop spans 13 amino acids. In germline, CDR1 is MNHNY, CDR2 SVGAGI (reference sequence). V lost 2 bases and J 6 bases, leaving 8 bases between the germline ends. For the CDR3, the DNA is TGTGCCAGCAGTTACGCAGGGCCAAACACCATATATTTT. Its protein is CASSYAGPNTIYF.

V and J are TRBV18 and TRBJ2-2, with 7 positions matching TRBD1. Germline CDR1 and CDR2: KGHSH and LQKENI. The CDR3 totals 16 residues. Trimming cost V 0 bases and J 1 base; bases outside gene matches: 2. The CDR3 region is CASSPPHRGNTGELFF. The CDR3 DNA is TGTGCCAGCTCACCACCCCACAGGGGGAACACCGGGGAGCTGTTTTTT.

CDR3 DNA: TGTGCCAGCTCACCTGGACAGGGTGAGGCCCTCCACTTT. It yields the protein CASSPGQGEALHF. The chain employs TRBV18 and TRBJ1-6, with 8 bases matching TRBD1. This CDR3 is 13 amino acids long. V lost 3 bases, J lost 14 bases, and 6 bases stayed unmatched. CDR1 and CDR2 from the germline V gene are KGHSH and LQKENI.

V usage is TRBV18 and J usage is TRBJ2-5; D possibly corresponds to TRBD2 (5 bases). Trimming left V 2 bases short and J 1 base short, with 8 bases between. Germline V lookup: CDR1 KGHSH, CDR2 LQKENI. The CDR3 is made up of 14 amino acids. CDR3 DNA: TGTGCCAGCTCACCAGAAAGCGGCCAAGAGACCCAGTACTTC. It yields the protein CASSPESGQETQYF.

This clone was detected many times. DNA for the CDR3: TGTGCCAGCAGCTTAGTGGGGAGGGGGAACACTGAAGCTTTCTTT. This sequence encodes CASSLVGRGNTEAFF. The chain joins TRBV7-9 to TRBJ1-1, with D possibly being TRBD1 (5 bases). This CDR3 has 15 amino acids. V was clipped by 1 base and J by 1 base, with 10 bases between them. Germline CDR1 reads SEHNR; CDR2 reads FQNEAQ (reference sequence).

This chain connects TRBV7-2 to TRBJ2-1, with D uncertain. CDR1 and CDR2 (germline): SGHTA, FQGNSA. The CDR3 is 14 amino acids. The germline V and J ends were trimmed by 7 bases and 0 bases, with 10 bases remaining between them. CDR3 sequence: CASKAPGSYNEQFF. For the CDR3, the DNA is TGTGCCAGCAAAGCGCCCGGCTCCTACAATGAGCAGTTCTTC.

Only one count was recorded for this clone. V usage is TRBV25-1 and J usage is TRBJ2-3, with TRBD1 matching 7 bases. Per germline, CDR1 MGHDK and CDR2 SYGVNS. The CDR3 sequence is 14 residues long. V trimming: 11 bases; J trimming: 5 bases; junction bases outside the gene matches: 13. CDR3 loop: CAGRNRGMKDTQYF. Written as DNA, the CDR3 is TGTGCCGGCCGAAACAGGGGCATGAAAGATACGCAGTATTTT.

This clone has a handful of counts. The V and J genes are TRBV5-1 and TRBJ1-1, with D possibly TRBD1 on 6 matching bases. Germline assignment: CDR1 SGHRS and CDR2 YFSETQ. The CDR3 is 15 residues long. V lost 0 bases and J 1 base, leaving 10 bases between the germline ends. CDR3: CASSLEGTRNTEAFF. The CDR3, as DNA: TGCGCCAGCAGCTTGGAGGGGACAAGGAACACTGAAGCTTTCTTT.

This clone showed up just a few times. The chain carries TRBV28 and TRBJ1-1; D is uncertain. The germline V gene encodes CDR1 MDHEN and CDR2 SYDVKM. The CDR3 length is 14 residues. The ends were cut back, 1 base at V and 3 bases at J, with 9 bases in the middle. The CDR3 spells CASSLYGEDTEAFF. CDR3 sequence (DNA): TGTGCCAGCAGTTTATACGGGGAGGACACTGAAGCTTTCTTT.

This clone was counted a few times. The rearrangement links TRBV4-1 to TRBJ1-5; no firm D call. Trimming took off 0 bases at V and 2 bases at J, with 14 bases between the two ends. This CDR3 contains 17 residues. Germline V gives CDR1 MGHRA, CDR2 YSYEKL. The CDR3 loop is CASSQDIRPEGNQPQHF. Here the CDR3 DNA reads TGCGCCAGCAGCCAAGATATCAGGCCGGAGGGCAATCAGCCCCAGCATTTT.

The J gene is TRBJ2-3, the V gene TRBV18; 9 nucleotides match TRBD1. Germline V CDR1 and CDR2: KGHSH, LQKENI. The CDR3 has 15 amino acids. The trim removed 5 bases at V and 1 base at J, leaving 4 bases unmatched. The CDR3 loop reads CASSGRTGGTDTQYF. The CDR3 coding sequence is TGTGCCAGCTCAGGCAGGACAGGGGGCACAGATACGCAGTATTTT.

The rearrangement joins TRBV19 to TRBJ2-5; 9 nucleotides agree with TRBD2. V dropped 1 base and J dropped 3; count of bases not matched to a gene: 0. CDR1 LNHDA and CDR2 SQIVND come from the germline V gene (reference sequence). The CDR3 consists of 14 residues. CDR3 sequence reads: CASSIGLAEETQYF. The CDR3 nucleotides read TGTGCCAGTAGTATAGGACTAGCGGAAGAGACCCAGTACTTC.

This chain uses TRBV4-1 with TRBJ2-1, with 8 bases identical to TRBD1. The CDR3 covers 14 residues. CDR1 and CDR2 (germline): MGHRA, YSYEKL. V shed 0 bases, J shed 6 bases, and the junction held 1 base outside the gene matches. The chain's CDR3 is CASSQDDRGNEQFF. DNA of the CDR3: TGCGCCAGCAGCCAAGACGACAGGGGCAATGAGCAGTTCTTC.

There are a few counts of this clone. The CDR3 sequence: CASSLVGTAWGVGRGAEAFF. The CDR3 DNA reads TGTGCCAGCAGCCTTGTGGGGACTGCTTGGGGGGTGGGGCGCGGCGCTGAAGCTTTCTTT. The rearrangement links TRBV5-4 to TRBJ1-1, with a possible D match to TRBD1 (5 bases). Trimming cost V 4 bases and J 6 bases, with 34 bases left between them. This CDR3 contains 20 residues. Germline V gene sequence: CDR1 SGHNT, CDR2 YYREEE (reference sequence).

In its sample, this clone was seen a few times. The gene calls are TRBV7-9 and TRBJ1-1; no clear D. Germline CDR1 is SEHNR and CDR2 is FQNEAQ (reference sequence). The V end lost 1 base, the J end lost 8 bases, and 8 bases lay between the germline ends. The CDR3 runs 12 residues. DNA of the CDR3: TGTGCCAGCAGCTTAGGTTTCAGGGAAGCTTTCTTT. It yields the protein CASSLGFREAFF.

V and J are TRBV5-1 and TRBJ2-2; D is unclear. The CDR3 spans 15 residues. Germline-derived CDR1 and CDR2 are SGHRS and YFSETQ. The germline V and J ends were trimmed by 0 bases and 1 base, with 7 bases remaining between them. DNA of the CDR3: TGCGCCAGCAGCTTGGCTCTATTGAACACCGGGGAGCTGTTTTTT. Encoded protein: CASSLALLNTGELFF.

This clone was seen a handful of times. The chain joins TRBV7-6 to TRBJ1-1; tentatively, D is TRBD1 (5 bases). V was cut by 3 bases and J by 1 base, with 21 bases left in between. Germline loops: CDR1 SGHVS, CDR2 FNYEAQ. The CDR3 consists of 18 residues. In nucleotides, the CDR3 is TGTGCCAGCAGCTTCCTCCTGGGAAGACAGTCGAGGAACACTGAAGCTTTCTTT. Translating gives CASSFLLGRQSRNTEAFF.

The chain has TRBV5-4 and TRBJ1-2; unclear D gene. There are 12 residues in the CDR3. The V end was cut by 4 bases, the J end by 11 bases, with 15 bases between. CDR1 is SGHNT and CDR2 is YYREEE in the germline V gene (reference sequence). The CDR3 DNA reads as TGTGCCAGCAGCCGGTTACCGGGAGTATACACCTTC. This gives the protein CASSRLPGVYTF.

The chain recombines TRBV28 with TRBJ2-7; a weak D match, TRBD2 (6 bases). CDR1 and CDR2 (germline): MDHEN, SYDVKM. This CDR3 has 15 residues. With 3 bases removed from V and 2 bases from J, the gap between germline ends came to 14 bases. The CDR3 region is CASSFERVGPYEQYF. The CDR3 region has the DNA TGTGCCAGCAGTTTCGAGCGGGTTGGCCCCTACGAGCAGTACTTC.

This chain uses TRBV6-5 with TRBJ1-2; perhaps TRBD1 as D (5 bases). Trimming took off 4 bases at V and 2 bases at J, with 11 bases between the two ends. This CDR3 has 14 residues. Germline assignment: CDR1 MNHEY and CDR2 SVGAGI. CDR3 DNA: TGTGCCAGCAGTTCGGGAGGGACCAACTATGGCTACACCTTC. Translation: CASSSGGTNYGYTF.

The chain joins TRBV19 to TRBJ1-3, with 7 bases identical to TRBD1. Trimming at V came to 7 bases and at J to 7 bases, leaving 10 bases not matched to a gene. The CDR3 consists of 14 residues. Germline CDR1 is LNHDA and CDR2 is SQIVND (reference sequence). The CDR3: CASTKGAARNTIYF. The CDR3, as DNA: TGTGCCAGTACGAAGGGGGCTGCCCGCAACACCATATATTTT.

V and J are TRBV30 and TRBJ2-5, with 7 bases lining up with TRBD2. The CDR3 is 15 residues long. The V segment lost 5 bases and the J segment 5 bases; nucleotides outside the gene matches: 14. The germline CDR1 and CDR2 sequences are GTSNPN and SVGIG (reference sequence). The CDR3 DNA sequence: TGTGCCTGGGCCATAATGACTAGCCCCTCGGAGACCCAGTACTTC. Translated: CAWAIMTSPSETQYF. The full variable domain, in which reference TRBV30 and TRBJ2-5 provide the parts outside the CDR3, is SQTIHQWPATLVQPVGSPLSLECTVEGTSNPNLYWYRQAAGRGLQLLFYSVGIGQISSEVPQNLSASRPQDRQFILSSKKLLLSDSGFYLCAWAIMTSPSETQYFGPGTRLLVL.

The rearrangement joins TRBV6-6 to TRBJ2-3; 14 nucleotides align to TRBD2. CDR1 is MNHNY and CDR2 is SVGAGI in the germline V gene (reference sequence). V lost 6 bases, J lost 6 bases, and 2 bases stayed unmatched. CDR3 length: 14 residues. The CDR3 DNA reads as TGTGCCAGCAGCTGGACTAGCGGGGGGGATACGCAGTATTTT. Encoded protein: CASSWTSGGDTQYF.

This rearrangement joins TRBV30 to TRBJ2-5, with TRBD1 as a possible D gene (5 bases). The germline V gene has CDR1 GTSNPN and CDR2 SVGIG (reference sequence). The V end lost 4 bases, the J end lost 4 bases, and 10 bases lay between the germline ends. CDR3 length: 12 amino acids. Written as DNA, the CDR3 is TGTGCCTGGAAGCAGGGATCAGAGACCCAGTACTTC. This encodes CAWKQGSETQYF.

The rearrangement joins TRBV13 to TRBJ2-5, with 9 bases aligning to TRBD2. CDR1 is PRHDT, CDR2 FYEKMQ, per germline (reference sequence). The CDR3 has 15 residues. The V and J ends lost 5 bases and 0 bases, in that order; junction bases with no gene match: 4. CDR3 DNA sequence: TGTGCCAGCAGCGTTCAGCGGGGGGACCAAGAGACCCAGTACTTC. Residues: CASSVQRGDQETQYF.

This clone was detected only once. V is TRBV5-4 and J is TRBJ2-7; 11 bases match TRBD2. The germline gives CDR1 SGHNT, CDR2 YYREEE (reference sequence). The CDR3 contains 13 residues. Germline trimming cut 4 bases from V and 6 bases from J; bases unmatched to any gene: 3. The CDR3 sequence: CASSPSGRREQYF. The CDR3 nucleotides read TGTGCCAGCAGCCCTAGCGGGAGGCGCGAGCAGTACTTC.

The chain joins TRBV2 to TRBJ2-1; the D is unclear. Germline V gene data show CDR1 as SNHLY and CDR2 as FYNNEI. The CDR3 spans 14 residues. The germline V and J ends were trimmed by 11 bases and 8 bases, with 22 bases remaining between them. The CDR3 bases are TGTGCCCTAGTTTACCCCCTCACGCTGGATGAGCAGTTCTTC. Translated, it gives CALVYPLTLDEQFF.